Below are 7 T cell receptor beta chains sequenced from a single sample in a study of blood T cell repertoires in COVID-19. Using immunoSEQ multiplex PCR, the repertoire was profiled, and TCRdb retains in-frame clones only, with some absent. The sample shows approximately 74,000 clones, 65% to 85% of them seen only once. Sample: peripheral blood. The receptors stem from a woman of 80 years or more with active or convalescent COVID-19.

The chain has TRBV4-1 and TRBJ2-1; 7 positions agree with TRBD1. Trimming took 0 bases from V and 6 from J; bases not matched to a gene: 11. This CDR3 contains 17 residues. Per the germline V gene, CDR1 is MGHRA and CDR2 is YSYEKL. The CDR3 spells CASSQDIRGPGGNEQFF. DNA of the CDR3: TGCGCCAGCAGCCAAGATATACGGGGCCCAGGGGGCAATGAGCAGTTCTTC.

The chain is built from TRBV6-6 and TRBJ1-3; D may be TRBD1 (6 bases). Germline V gene lookup returns CDR1 MNHNY and CDR2 SVGAGI (reference sequence). The CDR3 runs 16 residues. Trimming pared 6 bases from V and 0 bases from J, leaving 15 bases between. The CDR3 region has the DNA TGTGCCAGCAGGGGCTCGGGACAAAGCTCTGGAAACACCATATATTTT. This translates into CASRGSGQSSGNTIYF.

The rearrangement links TRBV7-2 to TRBJ1-1; no firm D call. This CDR3 spans 11 amino acids. CDR1 and CDR2 (germline): SGHTA, FQGNSA. V was cut by 1 base and J by 9 bases, with 6 bases left in between. The CDR3 here is CASSLVEKAFF. CDR3 in DNA: TGTGCCAGCAGCTTAGTAGAAAAAGCTTTCTTT.

This chain uses TRBV7-6 with TRBJ2-3; 9 nucleotides line up with TRBD1. The J segment lost 7 bases and the V segment lost 5 bases, leaving 10 bases of the junction unmatched. Germline V gene sequence: CDR1 SGHVS, CDR2 FNYEAQ. The CDR3 contains 15 residues. This CDR3 is CASSRTGDTLNTQYF. In DNA form, the CDR3 reads TGTGCCAGCAGCCGGACAGGGGATACGTTAAATACGCAGTATTTT.

The chain combines TRBV6-4 with TRBJ1-3; tentatively, D is TRBD1 (5 bases). Trimming took off 2 bases at V and 0 bases at J, with 17 bases between the two ends. The CDR3 spans 18 residues. Per the germline V gene, CDR1 is MRHNA and CDR2 is SNTAGT. The CDR3 loop is CASSDRWTNVGSGNTIYF. Here the CDR3 DNA reads TGTGCCAGCAGTGACAGGTGGACAAACGTGGGCTCTGGAAACACCATATATTTT.

This rearrangement joins TRBV2 to TRBJ2-1; D perhaps matches TRBD2 (6 bases). The CDR3 has 16 residues. V was cut by 7 bases and J by 0 bases, with 16 bases left in between. Germline V gene data show CDR1 as SNHLY and CDR2 as FYNNEI. CDR3 nucleotide sequence: TGTGCCAGCATGGAAAGTGTGACTAGCTCCTACAATGAGCAGTTCTTC. Translated: CASMESVTSSYNEQFF.

The chain joins TRBV3-1 (or the pseudogene TRBV3-2) to TRBJ2-1; 16 bases align to TRBD2. The CDR3 is 21 residues long. Germline V gene data show CDR1 as LGHDT and CDR2 as YNNKEL (reference sequence). Germline trimming cut 5 bases from V and 10 bases from J; bases unmatched to any gene: 23. CDR3 loop: CASSNPSPGLAGGPSPGEQFF. The CDR3 region has the DNA TGTGCCAGCAGCAACCCTTCTCCGGGACTAGCGGGAGGGCCTTCCCCTGGGGAGCAGTTCTTC.